The sequence of this T cell receptor beta chain was determined in a study of blood T cells in healthy people across ages. Deletions cut 0 bases from V and 1 base from J, with 5 bases between. CDR1 SGHKS and CDR2 YYEKEE come from the germline V gene (reference sequence). The CDR3 length is 14 residues. The use of a sample-barcoded 5' primer and a J-beta primer mix characterized a second PCR of about 7 to 12 cycles. MiXCR, applied by TCRdb to the 5' RACE reads, yields one record per CDR3 protein. The table includes roughly 800,000 distinct CDR3 sequences, around a quarter detected once. Another study also made use of these data, one on T cells of mothers and their children. As that report states: Persistent microchimeric T cell clones were not found at ~100 per million sensitivity.

This TCR derives from a boy aged 5-17 years in good health. Sequencing was done on a sample of blood. The J gene is TRBJ1-3, the V gene TRBV5-5; D call uncertain. CDR3 coding DNA: TGTGCCAGCAGCTTGGATACGTCTGGAAACACCATATATTTT. It is translated as CASSLDTSGNTIYF.